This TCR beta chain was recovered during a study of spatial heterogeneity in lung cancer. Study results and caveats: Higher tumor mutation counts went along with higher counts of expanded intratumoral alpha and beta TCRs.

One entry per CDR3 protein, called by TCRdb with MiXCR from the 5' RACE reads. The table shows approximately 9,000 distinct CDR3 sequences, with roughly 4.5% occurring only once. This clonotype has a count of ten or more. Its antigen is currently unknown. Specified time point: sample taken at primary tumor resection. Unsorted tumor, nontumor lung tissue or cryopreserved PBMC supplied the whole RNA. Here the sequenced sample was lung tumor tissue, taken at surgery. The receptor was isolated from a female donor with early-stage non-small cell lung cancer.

The CDR3 region is CASRKTGFPGELFF. DNA of the CDR3: TGCGCCAGCAGGAAAACAGGATTCCCCGGGGAGCTGTTTTTT. The gene calls are TRBV5-1 and TRBJ2-2; tentatively, D is TRBD1 (5 bases). The germline CDR1 and CDR2 sequences are SGHRS and YFSETQ. V lost 5 bases, J lost 6 bases, and 14 bases lay in between. The CDR3 is made up of 14 amino acids.